This T cell receptor (beta chain) originates from a study of T cells after posttransplantation cyclophosphamide. Profiling relied on immunoSEQ multiplex PCR, and the TCRdb table lists in-frame clones only, not all of them. The sample lists around 50,000 clones, roughly 93% occurring once. Germline V lookup: CDR1 KGHSH, CDR2 LQKENI. The V and J ends lost 2 bases and 0 bases, in that order; junction bases with no gene match: 4. The CDR3 is 16 residues long. This sequence joins TRBV18 and TRBJ1-1, with 9 bases aligning to TRBD1. The clonotype was recovered from a woman aged 45-60 years in good health and a related stem cell transplant donor. Sequenced input: PBMCs. DNA of the CDR3: TGTGCCAGCTCACCATTAGGGGACAGGGTGAACACTGAAGCTTTCTTT. Translated, it gives CASSPLGDRVNTEAFF. The complete variable domain, with remaining parts taken from reference TRBV18 and TRBJ1-1, reads NAGVMQNPRHLVRRRGQEARLRCSPMKGHSHVYWYRQLPEEGLKFMVYLQKENIIDESGMPKERFSAEFPKEGPSILRIQQVVRGDSAAYFCASSPLGDRVNTEAFFGQGTRLTVV.